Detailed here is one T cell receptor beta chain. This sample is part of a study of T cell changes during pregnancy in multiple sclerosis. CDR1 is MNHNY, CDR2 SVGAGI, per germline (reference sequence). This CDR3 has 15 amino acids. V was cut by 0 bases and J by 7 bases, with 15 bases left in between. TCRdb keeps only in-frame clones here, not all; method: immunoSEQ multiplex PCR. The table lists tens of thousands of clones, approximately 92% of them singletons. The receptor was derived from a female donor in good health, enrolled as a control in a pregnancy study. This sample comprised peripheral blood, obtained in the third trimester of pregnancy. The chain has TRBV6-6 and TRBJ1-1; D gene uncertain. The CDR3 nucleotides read TGTGCCAGCAGTTACTCGGGCTCACCGCCGCTTGAAGCTTTCTTT. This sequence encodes CASSYSGSPPLEAFF.